The sample holds a few counts of the clone carrying this TCR beta chain. Its matching antigen is unknown. The identical CDR3 is also encoded by other nucleotide sequences in the sample. This record comes from a study of beta chain features in type 1 diabetes. Study-level background: Patients were similar to healthy donors in age and gender (as well as in cell yields).

The whole isolated RNA underwent reverse transcription, so sequencing captured expressed TCRB transcripts. Here immunoSEQ multiplex PCR was the method, and the copy in TCRdb shows in-frame clones only, minus some. The sample includes a few hundred thousand clones, over 25% of them seen just once. Deletions cut 0 bases from V and 0 bases from J, with 5 bases between. Looked up from germline, CDR1 is GTSNPN and CDR2 is SVGIG (reference sequence). The length of the CDR3 is 13 residues. CD4+ naive, central memory, regulatory and stem cell-like memory cells were sorted via CD45RO/CCR7/CD25/CD127/CD95/CD27. Broader study findings: More deletions and fewer insertions at VDJ junctions were seen in type 1 diabetes patients. A PCR bias possibly favoring shorter templates would apply equally to patients and controls.

Sequences were obtained from naive CD4+ T cells from blood. The V call is TRBV30, the J call TRBJ1-1; D not resolved. This TCR was sampled from a man between 18 and 35 years old in good health. CDR3 nucleotides: TGTGCCTGGAGTGTAGAAGTGAACACTGAAGCTTTCTTT. Its protein is CAWSVEVNTEAFF.